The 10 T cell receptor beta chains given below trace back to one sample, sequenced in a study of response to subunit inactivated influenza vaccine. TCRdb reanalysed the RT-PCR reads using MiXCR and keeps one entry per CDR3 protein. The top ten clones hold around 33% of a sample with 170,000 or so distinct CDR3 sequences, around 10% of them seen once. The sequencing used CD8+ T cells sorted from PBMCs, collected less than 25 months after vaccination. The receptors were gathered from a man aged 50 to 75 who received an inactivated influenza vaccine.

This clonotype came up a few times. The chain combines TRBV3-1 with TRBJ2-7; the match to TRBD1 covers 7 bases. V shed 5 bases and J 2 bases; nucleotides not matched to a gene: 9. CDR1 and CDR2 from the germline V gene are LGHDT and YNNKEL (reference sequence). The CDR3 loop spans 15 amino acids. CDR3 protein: CASSLLDRNAYEQYF. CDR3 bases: TGTGCCAGCAGCTTATTGGACAGGAACGCCTACGAGCAGTACTTC.

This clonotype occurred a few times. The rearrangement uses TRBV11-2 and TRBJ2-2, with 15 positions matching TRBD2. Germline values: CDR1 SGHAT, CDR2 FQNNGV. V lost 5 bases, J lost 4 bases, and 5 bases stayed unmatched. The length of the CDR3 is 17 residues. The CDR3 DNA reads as TGTGCCAGCAGCACAGGACTAGCGGGGGGGTTCACCGGGGAGCTGTTTTTT. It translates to CASSTGLAGGFTGELFF.

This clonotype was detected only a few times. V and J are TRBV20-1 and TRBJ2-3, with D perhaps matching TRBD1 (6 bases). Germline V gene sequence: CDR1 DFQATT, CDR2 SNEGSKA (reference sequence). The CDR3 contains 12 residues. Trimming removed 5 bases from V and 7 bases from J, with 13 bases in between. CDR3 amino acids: CSAPPDSNTQYF. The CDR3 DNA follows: TGCAGTGCTCCTCCGGACAGTAATACGCAGTATTTT.

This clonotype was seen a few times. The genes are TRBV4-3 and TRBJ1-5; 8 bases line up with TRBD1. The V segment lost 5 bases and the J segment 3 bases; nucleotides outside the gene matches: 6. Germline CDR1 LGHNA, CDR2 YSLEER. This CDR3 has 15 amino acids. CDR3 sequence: CASSKDRDPNQPQHF. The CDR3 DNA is TGCGCCAGCAGCAAGGACAGGGACCCCAATCAGCCCCAGCATTTT.

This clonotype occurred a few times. The CDR3 DNA reads as TGTGCCAGCAGTTACGAGAACACCGGGGAGCTGTTTTTT. Its protein product is CASSYENTGELFF. The V and J genes are TRBV6-5 and TRBJ2-2; D uncertain. CDR1 and CDR2 from the germline V gene are MNHEY and SVGAGI. V dropped 2 bases and J dropped 1 base, with 2 bases sitting between them. This CDR3 contains 13 residues.

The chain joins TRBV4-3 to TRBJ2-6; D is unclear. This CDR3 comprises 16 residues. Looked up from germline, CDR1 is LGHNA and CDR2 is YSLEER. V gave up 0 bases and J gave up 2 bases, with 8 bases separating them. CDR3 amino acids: CASSQDGGTGANVLTF. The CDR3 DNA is TGCGCCAGCAGCCAAGATGGTGGGACTGGGGCCAACGTCCTGACTTTC.

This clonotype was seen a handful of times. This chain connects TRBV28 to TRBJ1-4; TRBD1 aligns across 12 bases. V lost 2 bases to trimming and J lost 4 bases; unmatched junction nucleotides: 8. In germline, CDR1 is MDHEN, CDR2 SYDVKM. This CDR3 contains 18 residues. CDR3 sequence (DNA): TGTGCCAGCAGTTTACTTCCGGGACAGGGGGCGATTAATGAAAAACTGTTTTTT. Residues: CASSLLPGQGAINEKLFF.

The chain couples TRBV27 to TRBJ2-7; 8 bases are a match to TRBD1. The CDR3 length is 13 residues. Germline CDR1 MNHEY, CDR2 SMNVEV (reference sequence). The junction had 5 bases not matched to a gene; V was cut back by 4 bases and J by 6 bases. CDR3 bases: TGTGCCAGCAGTTCTGGGCAGGGGGCCGAGCAGTACTTC. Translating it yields CASSSGQGAEQYF.

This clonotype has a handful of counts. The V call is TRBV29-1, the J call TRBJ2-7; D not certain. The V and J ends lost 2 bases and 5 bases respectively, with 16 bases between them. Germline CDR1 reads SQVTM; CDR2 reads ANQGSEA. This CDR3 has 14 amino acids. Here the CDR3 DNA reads TGCAGCGTTGAACAGAGAGGCGGATCCCACGAGCAGTACTTC. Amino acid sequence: CSVEQRGGSHEQYF.

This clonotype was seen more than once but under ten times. This chain's CDR3 is CASSQIALAGYNEQFF. Here the CDR3 DNA reads TGTGCCAGCAGTCAAATCGCACTAGCGGGGTACAATGAGCAGTTCTTC. V usage is TRBV28 and J usage is TRBJ2-1; 10 nucleotides line up with TRBD2. The germline V gene has CDR1 MDHEN and CDR2 SYDVKM. The V gene end was trimmed by 5 bases and the J gene end by 4 bases; junction bases not matched to a gene: 8. CDR3 size: 16 residues.